Below are 14 T cell receptor beta chains sequenced from a single sample in a study of cytomegalovirus exposure and HLA in healthy donors. Method: immunoSEQ multiplex PCR; TCRdb's copy keeps in-frame clones and lacks some. This table holds about 140,000 clones, around 84% found once. Sequenced sample: PBMCs. These receptors were collected from a man younger than 30 in good health and CMV-seropositive.

The CDR3 spells CASAAAHEQYF. CDR3 in DNA: TGTGCCAGCGCCGCGGCGCACGAGCAGTACTTC. This sequence joins TRBV2 and TRBJ2-7; no clear D. This CDR3 is built from 11 residues. Looked up from germline, CDR1 is SNHLY and CDR2 is FYNNEI. Trimming stripped 8 bases from V and 5 bases from J, with 10 bases between.

This clone has a single count. The J gene is TRBJ2-7, the V gene TRBV7-6; D not resolved. Germline V CDR1 and CDR2: SGHVS, FNYEAQ. There are 15 residues in the CDR3. V lost 5 bases and J lost 2, with 16 bases in between. CDR3 residues: CASSPSRSVTYEQYF. CDR3 coding DNA: TGTGCCAGCAGCCCATCGAGGAGCGTGACCTACGAGCAGTACTTC.

The rearrangement links TRBV30 to TRBJ1-2, with TRBD1 identical over 7 bases. The CDR3 is made up of 13 amino acids. Looked up from germline, CDR1 is GTSNPN and CDR2 is SVGIG (reference sequence). Trimming cost V 0 bases and J 5 bases; bases outside gene matches: 3. DNA of the CDR3: TGTGCCTGGAGTGTAGCAGGGGGTTATGGCTACACCTTC. Its translation is CAWSVAGGYGYTF.

V is TRBV2 and J is TRBJ2-1; 9 bases match TRBD2. The V gene end was trimmed by 0 bases and the J gene end by 6 bases; junction bases not matched to a gene: 6. The CDR3 sequence is 16 residues long. Germline-derived CDR1 and CDR2 are SNHLY and FYNNEI. The CDR3 coding sequence is TGTGCCAGCAGTGAAGCGCGGGGGGGTAGACGCAATGAGCAGTTCTTC. This codes for CASSEARGGRRNEQFF.

The chain employs TRBV27 and TRBJ1-5; D perhaps matches TRBD1 (5 bases). Per germline, CDR1 MNHEY and CDR2 SMNVEV (reference sequence). V lost 3 bases and J 6 bases, leaving 6 bases between the germline ends. CDR3 length equals 12 residues. CDR3 amino acids: CASSFQGQPQHF. The CDR3 nucleotides read TGTGCCAGCAGTTTCCAGGGTCAGCCCCAGCATTTT.

The chain recombines TRBV2 with TRBJ2-7; unclear D gene. V was trimmed by 6 bases and J by 1 base, leaving 22 bases between them. CDR3 length: 17 amino acids. Germline V gives CDR1 SNHLY, CDR2 FYNNEI. Here the CDR3 reads CASSDPPDFFPSYEQYF. The CDR3 DNA reads TGTGCCAGCAGCGATCCCCCAGACTTTTTCCCATCCTACGAGCAGTACTTC.

The J gene is TRBJ2-1, the V gene TRBV29-1, with 11 nucleotides matching TRBD1. Germline CDR1 is SQVTM and CDR2 is ANQGSEA. This CDR3 comprises 15 residues. V lost 2 bases to trimming and J lost 4 bases; unmatched junction nucleotides: 4. CDR3 in amino acids: CSVESGTGGYNEQFF. Here the CDR3 DNA reads TGCAGCGTTGAATCCGGGACAGGGGGGTACAATGAGCAGTTCTTC.

This rearrangement joins TRBV7-9 to TRBJ2-1, with 8 nucleotides matching TRBD2. V was clipped by 5 bases and J by 4 bases; unmatched bases: 7. Germline CDR1 reads SEHNR; CDR2 reads FQNEAQ (reference sequence). The CDR3 runs 15 residues. The CDR3 is CASSPRERGYNEQFF. The CDR3 DNA reads TGTGCCAGCAGCCCGCGGGAGCGGGGGTACAATGAGCAGTTCTTC.

In DNA form, the CDR3 reads TGTGCCAGCAGCTCCATAGGGGGACGTTCGGTAGATACGCAGTATTTT. Its protein product is CASSSIGGRSVDTQYF. V and J are TRBV7-6 and TRBJ2-3, with D tentatively TRBD1 (6 bases). The CDR3 loop spans 16 amino acids. CDR1 and CDR2 (germline): SGHVS, FNYEAQ. Deletions cut 4 bases from V and 5 bases from J, with 19 bases between.

In its sample, this clone was seen once. The rearrangement links TRBV27 to TRBJ2-1; D ambiguous. Germline CDR1 MNHEY, CDR2 SMNVEV (reference sequence). There are 15 residues in the CDR3. The ends were cut back, 6 bases at V and 3 bases at J, with 15 bases in the middle. The CDR3 nucleotides are TGTGCCAGCAGCCGACTTCACCTGGGCTACAATGAGCAGTTCTTC. Translated: CASSRLHLGYNEQFF.

This sequence joins TRBV10-3 and TRBJ1-2, with TRBD1 matching over 12 bases. With V trimmed by 8 bases and J by 5 bases, 15 bases remained unmatched. CDR1 is ENHRY and CDR2 is SYGVKD in the germline V gene. There are 17 residues in the CDR3. The CDR3 DNA sequence: TGTGCCATCCATCCCGGGACAGGGGGCTTCATAGTATATGGCTACACCTTC. It is translated as CAIHPGTGGFIVYGYTF.

This chain joins TRBV5-1 and TRBJ2-1; TRBD2 aligns across 9 bases. This CDR3 is 14 amino acids long. Trimming removed 2 bases from V and 7 bases from J; junction bases left unmatched: 4. Looked up from germline, CDR1 is SGHRS and CDR2 is YFSETQ. The CDR3 bases are TGCGCCAGCAGCTTTAGCGGGAGAGATAATGAGCAGTTCTTC. It encodes CASSFSGRDNEQFF.

The J gene is TRBJ1-1, the V gene TRBV9, with D possibly being TRBD1 (5 bases). Germline V gene data show CDR1 as SGDLS and CDR2 as YYNGEE. The CDR3 length is 16 residues. Deletions cut 0 bases from V and 2 bases from J, with 14 bases between. The DNA for the CDR3 is TGTGCCAGCAGCGTAGGACCTCGGACAATAAACACTGAAGCTTTCTTT. This translates into CASSVGPRTINTEAFF.

The chain is built from TRBV27 and TRBJ1-5; TRBD1 might be the D (5 bases). With 5 bases removed from V and 3 bases from J, the gap between germline ends came to 11 bases. The germline gives CDR1 MNHEY, CDR2 SMNVEV (reference sequence). The CDR3 has 14 amino acids. CDR3 nucleotides: TGTGCCAGCAGTCCTCCAGGGTACAATCAGCCCCAGCATTTT. Its protein product is CASSPPGYNQPQHF.